This T cell receptor beta chain was observed in a study of CD8+CD57+ T cells in acquired aplastic anemia. About the study: Healthy donor CD4+ cell samples had a mean of approximately 10 million reads.

Per germline, CDR1 SGDLS and CDR2 YYNGEE. The V end was cut by 4 bases, the J end by 11 bases, with 21 bases between. CDR3 length: 14 residues. Genomic DNA, the template, was used for profiling of the TCR beta VDJ and CDR3. TCRdb independently ran MiXCR on the reads; one entry per CDR3 protein. Here the sample spans some 210,000 distinct CDR3 sequences, under 65% being singletons. The chain is built from TRBV9 and TRBJ1-1, with D possibly being TRBD1 (5 bases). The material sequenced was sorted CD4+, CD8+, or CD8+CD57+ T cells (not recorded which) from PBMCs. The origin of this receptor is a human donor in good health. This CDR3 reads CASSTRGTPKSAFF. CDR3 coding DNA: TGTGCCAGCAGCACCCGGGGGACCCCCAAGAGTGCTTTCTTT.